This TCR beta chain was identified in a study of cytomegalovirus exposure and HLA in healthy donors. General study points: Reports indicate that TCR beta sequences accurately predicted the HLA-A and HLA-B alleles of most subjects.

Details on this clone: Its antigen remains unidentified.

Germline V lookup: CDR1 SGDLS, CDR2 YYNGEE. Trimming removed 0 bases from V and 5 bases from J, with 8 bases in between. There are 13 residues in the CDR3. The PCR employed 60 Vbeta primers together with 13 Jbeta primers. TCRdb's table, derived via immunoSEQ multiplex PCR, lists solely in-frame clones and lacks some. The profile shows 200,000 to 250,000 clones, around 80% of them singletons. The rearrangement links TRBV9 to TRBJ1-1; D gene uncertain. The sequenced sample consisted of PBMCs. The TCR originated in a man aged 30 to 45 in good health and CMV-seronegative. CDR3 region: CASSVDPGTEAFF. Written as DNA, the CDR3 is TGTGCCAGCAGCGTAGATCCGGGAACTGAAGCTTTCTTT.